This entry lists 10 T cell receptor beta chains sequenced from one sample in a study of blood T cells in healthy people across ages. Primed by a sample-barcoded 5' primer and a J-beta primer mix, a second PCR proceeded for 7 to 11 cycles. TCRdb passed the 5' RACE reads through MiXCR, listing each CDR3 protein once. The repertoire holds roughly 700,000 distinct CDR3 sequences, with 20% to 25% as singletons. The same sample was also studied in work on T cells of mothers and their children.

Sequencing was done on a sample of blood. These receptors all come from a boy younger than 18 in good health.

The rearrangement uses TRBV15 and TRBJ1-5, with a tentative D call TRBD1 (5 bases). CDR1 is LNHNV and CDR2 is YYDKDF in the germline V gene (reference sequence). The CDR3 runs 17 residues. V gave up 6 bases and J gave up 3 bases, with 21 bases separating them. CDR3 sequence (DNA): TGTGCCACCAGTCTGACCGGGACGTCTGCCCTCAATCAGCCCCAGCATTTT. Protein sequence: CATSLTGTSALNQPQHF. Variable domain in full (rest from reference TRBV15 and TRBJ1-5): DAMVIQNPRYQVTQFGKPVTLSCSQTLNHNVMYWYQQKSSQAPKLLFHYYDKDFNNEADTPDNFQSRRPNTSFCFLDIRSPGLGDTAMYLCATSLTGTSALNQPQHFGDGTRLSIL.

The gene calls are TRBV20-1 and TRBJ2-3; D might be TRBD2 (6 bases). The CDR3 length is 15 residues. Per germline, CDR1 DFQATT and CDR2 SNEGSKA (reference sequence). The ends were cut back, 4 bases at V and 6 bases at J, with 20 bases in the middle. The CDR3 sequence: CSAIHFAGLADTQYF. In nucleotides, the CDR3 is TGCAGTGCTATTCATTTCGCGGGACTGGCGGATACGCAGTATTTT.

The V and J genes are TRBV9 and TRBJ2-3; 11 bases agree with TRBD2. V lost 2 bases and J lost 4; bases outside the gene matches: 6. In germline, CDR1 is SGDLS, CDR2 YYNGEE. The CDR3 totals 16 residues. CDR3 sequence reads: CASSVLAGGQADTQYF. In DNA form, the CDR3 reads TGTGCCAGCAGCGTGTTAGCGGGGGGGCAAGCAGATACGCAGTATTTT.

Here the CDR3 reads CSTGQGTDTQYF. The CDR3 region has the DNA TGCAGCACGGGACAGGGCACAGATACGCAGTATTTT. V usage is TRBV29-1 and J usage is TRBJ2-3, with 8 bases matching TRBD1. The V and J ends lost 8 bases and 1 base, in that order; junction bases with no gene match: 2. Germline CDR1 is SQVTM and CDR2 is ANQGSEA. The CDR3 consists of 12 residues.

This clonotype showed up just a few times. The rearrangement uses TRBV6-2 or TRBV6-3 and TRBJ1-2, with D possibly TRBD1 on 5 matching bases. The germline gives CDR1 MNHEY, CDR2 SVGEGT. Trimming took 0 bases from V and 8 from J, leaving 13 bases between them. The CDR3 contains 14 residues. CDR3 residues: CASSYSAGPSGYTF. DNA for the CDR3: TGTGCCAGCAGTTACTCGGCGGGGCCGAGCGGCTACACCTTC.

This chain links TRBV2 with TRBJ2-5; no firm D call. This CDR3 is built from 14 residues. Trimming removed 4 bases from V and 10 bases from J, with 19 bases in between. CDR1 is SNHLY and CDR2 is FYNNEI in the germline V gene. CDR3 DNA: TGTGCCAGCAGTGGAGTGTTGGCCTCGGCGGACCAGTACTTC. Its translation is CASSGVLASADQYF. Based on the CDR3 plus reference TRBV2 and TRBJ2-5, the full variable domain is EPEVTQTPSHQVTQMGQEVILRCVPISNHLYFYWYRQILGQKVEFLVSFYNNEISEKSEIFDDQFSVERPDGSNFTLKIRSTKLEDSAMYFCASSGVLASADQYFGPGTRLLVL.

Remarks on this clonotype: At one end, the junction sequence differs from germline, possibly due to a read error. This sequence joins TRBV7-2 and TRBJ2-3, with D possibly TRBD1 on 5 matching bases. CDR3 length: 15 amino acids. In germline, CDR1 is SGHTA, CDR2 FQGNSA. CDR3 amino acids: CASSLGWGRTGTQYF. CDR3 nucleotide sequence: TGTGCCAGCAGCTTAGGATGGGGCCGCACAGGTACGCAGTATTTT.

The V gene is TRBV12-3 or TRBV12-4, the J gene TRBJ2-5; possible D gene TRBD2, 6 bases. The tail of the sequence fits TRBJ2-1 better, so the J call may be wrong. The CDR3 totals 14 residues. The CDR3 DNA is TGTGCCATCAACTCCCTAGCGTCTGGGGAAGAGCAGTTCTTC. This gives the protein CAINSLASGEEQFF.

The rearrangement joins TRBV4-1 to TRBJ2-7, with D possibly matching TRBD2 (6 bases). The germline gives CDR1 MGHRA, CDR2 YSYEKL. CDR3 length: 17 residues. V lost 4 bases and J 3 bases, leaving 22 bases between the germline ends. CDR3 DNA sequence: TGCGCCAGCAGCCGAATGCCGGGACTCCAGGACTTCTACGAGCAGTACTTC. As protein: CASSRMPGLQDFYEQYF.

The chain is built from TRBV12-3 or TRBV12-4 and TRBJ1-3; D unresolved. The CDR3 runs 15 residues. Trimming took 6 bases from V and 0 from J, leaving 12 bases between them. The CDR3 is CASRVAGPSGNTIYF. The DNA of the CDR3 is TGTGCCAGCAGAGTAGCGGGTCCCTCTGGAAACACCATATATTTT.